One sample yielded the 30 T cell receptor beta chains listed below, sequenced in a study of Ad26.COV2.S vaccination and SARS-CoV-2 variants. Method: immunoSEQ multiplex PCR; TCRdb's copy keeps in-frame clones and lacks some. The repertoire holds some 500,000 clones, with 89% as singletons. Treatment indicated: around 19 received Ad26.COV2.S at low or high dose, single or two shots; about 5 received placebo; per-sample allocation not given. Specimens were obtained on day 63 following the first vaccine or placebo injection. The sample was peripheral blood, taken in a trial of Ad26.COV2.S vaccine versus placebo. The origin of the receptors is a person between 18 and 65 years old who received the Ad26.COV2.S COVID-19 vaccine or a placebo.

The chain recombines TRBV11-3 with TRBJ1-3; D is unclear. Trimming left V 3 bases short and J 6 bases short, with 6 bases between. There are 12 residues in the CDR3. Germline V gene data show CDR1 as SGHNT and CDR2 as YENEEA. This chain's CDR3 is CASSFIENTIYF. As DNA, the CDR3 is TGTGCCAGCAGCTTCATTGAAAACACCATATATTTT.

V usage is TRBV20-1 and J usage is TRBJ1-2; D is unresolved. Germline CDR1 reads DFQATT; CDR2 reads SNEGSKA (reference sequence). This CDR3 contains 11 residues. V was shortened by 7 bases and J by 6 bases, with 12 bases between the two germline ends. In DNA form, the CDR3 reads TGCAGTGTACGGACCAGAAATGGCTACACCTTC. It translates to CSVRTRNGYTF.

The gene calls are TRBV28 and TRBJ2-3; TRBD2 matches at 9 bases. The CDR3 length is 17 residues. Germline assignment: CDR1 MDHEN and CDR2 SYDVKM. Trimming cost V 3 bases and J 6 bases; bases outside gene matches: 13. CDR3 sequence: CASSFEMLAGHRDTQYF. The CDR3 DNA is TGTGCCAGCAGTTTCGAGATGCTAGCGGGGCATAGGGATACGCAGTATTTT.

The chain combines TRBV4-3 with TRBJ1-5; D unclear. Germline V gives CDR1 LGHNA, CDR2 YSLEER. Trimming stripped 5 bases from V and 1 base from J, with 12 bases between. There are 15 residues in the CDR3. CDR3 loop: CASSYSRVSNQPQHF. The CDR3 bases are TGCGCCAGCAGCTACTCTAGGGTGAGCAATCAGCCCCAGCATTTT.

The V call is TRBV5-5, the J call TRBJ1-2; 10 positions match TRBD1. This CDR3 contains 17 residues. Germline lookup yields CDR1 SGHKS and CDR2 YYEKEE (reference sequence). Trimming took 4 bases from V and 7 from J; bases not matched to a gene: 16. The CDR3 spells CASSMLTGGLRSRGYTF. The CDR3 DNA sequence: TGTGCCAGCAGCATGTTGACAGGGGGCTTAAGGTCGCGTGGCTACACCTTC.

This clone was recorded only once. This chain connects TRBV11-2 to TRBJ2-5, with D unresolved. Germline V gene sequence: CDR1 SGHAT, CDR2 FQNNGV. This CDR3 is 12 amino acids long. The germline V and J ends were trimmed by 5 bases and 4 bases, with 8 bases remaining between them. This CDR3 is CASSHRGETQYF. CDR3 DNA sequence: TGTGCCAGCAGCCACCGTGGAGAGACCCAGTACTTC.

The chain couples TRBV7-3 to TRBJ2-3; D is undetermined. Trimming removed 4 bases from V and 5 bases from J, with 7 bases in between. CDR3 length: 12 residues. From germline, CDR1 is SGHTA and CDR2 FQGTGA. The CDR3 spells CASSSSLDTQYF. The DNA for the CDR3 is TGTGCCAGCAGCTCCTCGCTAGATACGCAGTATTTT.

The CDR3 protein is CATSDRRSPTDTQYF. CDR3 nucleotides: TGTGCCACCAGTGATCGCAGGAGTCCGACAGATACGCAGTATTTT. This chain connects TRBV24-1 to TRBJ2-3; D gene uncertain. V gave up 3 bases and J gave up 3 bases, with 12 bases separating them. CDR1 is KGHDR and CDR2 is SFDVKD in the germline V gene. The CDR3 covers 15 residues.

V usage is TRBV9 and J usage is TRBJ1-2; D not certain. The germline V and J ends were trimmed by 1 base and 4 bases, with 8 bases remaining between them. CDR1 is SGDLS and CDR2 is YYNGEE in the germline V gene. The CDR3 has 13 residues. This chain's CDR3 is CASSVTGSYGYTF. DNA of the CDR3: TGTGCCAGCAGCGTAACTGGATCCTATGGCTACACCTTC.

V and J are TRBV5-1 and TRBJ2-5, with D possibly TRBD1 on 5 matching bases. The CDR3 covers 14 residues. V was clipped by 2 bases and J by 0 bases, with 8 bases between them. CDR1 SGHRS and CDR2 YFSETQ come from the germline V gene. This CDR3 reads CASSLQEYQETQYF. The CDR3 region has the DNA TGCGCCAGCAGCTTACAGGAGTACCAAGAGACCCAGTACTTC.

This chain joins TRBV2 and TRBJ2-5; unclear D gene. Trimming left V 1 base short and J 5 bases short, with 11 bases between. Per the germline V gene, CDR1 is SNHLY and CDR2 is FYNNEI. The CDR3 consists of 14 residues. DNA of the CDR3: TGTGCCAGCAGTGAAGGGTTTGGTAGGGAGACCCAGTACTTC. Amino acids: CASSEGFGRETQYF.

The chain combines TRBV11-2 with TRBJ1-1; D not certain. Trimming stripped 0 bases from V and 0 bases from J, with 11 bases between. Germline V gene data show CDR1 as SGHAT and CDR2 as FQNNGV. The CDR3 is 16 amino acids. Here the CDR3 DNA reads TGTGCCAGCAGCTTAGAGGTGGGAATCATGAACACTGAAGCTTTCTTT. Its protein product is CASSLEVGIMNTEAFF.

The chain combines TRBV7-2 with TRBJ2-7; D possibly corresponds to TRBD2 (6 bases). The CDR3 runs 14 residues. Germline lookup yields CDR1 SGHTA and CDR2 FQGNSA. Trimming stripped 1 base from V and 4 bases from J, with 11 bases between. This chain's CDR3 is CASSLVSGEYEQYV. CDR3 nucleotide sequence: TGTGCCAGCAGCTTAGTTAGCGGTGAATACGAGCAGTACGTC.

This chain links TRBV7-9 with TRBJ2-3, with D unclear. Germline V CDR1 and CDR2: SEHNR, FQNEAQ (reference sequence). V lost 5 bases, J lost 1 base, and 10 bases lay in between. The CDR3 consists of 14 residues. The CDR3 DNA reads as TGTGCCAGCAGCCCGCTCGGACGCACAGATACGCAGTATTTT. As protein: CASSPLGRTDTQYF.

The chain joins TRBV28 to TRBJ2-7; perhaps TRBD1 as D (6 bases). The germline CDR1 and CDR2 sequences are MDHEN and SYDVKM. V lost 4 bases, J lost 2 bases, and 12 bases lay in between. The CDR3 runs 14 residues. Written as DNA, the CDR3 is TGTGCCAGCAGTTCGTCCGGGGACACCTACGAGCAGTACTTC. Translated: CASSSSGDTYEQYF.

This clone was recorded only once. The rearrangement joins TRBV12-3 or TRBV12-4 to TRBJ1-4; D is undetermined. This CDR3 comprises 11 residues. Deletions cut 8 bases from V and 8 bases from J, with 9 bases between. CDR3: CASGRREKLFF. CDR3 DNA: TGTGCCAGCGGGCGGAGGGAAAAACTGTTTTTT.

V is TRBV25-1 and J is TRBJ1-1; D gene uncertain. The V end lost 1 base, the J end lost 0 bases, and 9 bases lay between the germline ends. Germline CDR1 is MGHDK and CDR2 is SYGVNS. There are 15 residues in the CDR3. The CDR3 reads CASSEFGKMNTEAFF. CDR3 bases: TGTGCCAGCAGTGAATTCGGGAAAATGAACACTGAAGCTTTCTTT.

The rearrangement links TRBV12-3 or TRBV12-4 to TRBJ2-5; D is uncertain. Trimming cost V 4 bases and J 7 bases, with 10 bases left between them. The CDR3 has 12 amino acids. The CDR3 spells CASSYQIRTQYF. The DNA for the CDR3 is TGTGCCAGCAGTTACCAGATACGGACCCAGTACTTC.

This clone was detected once. The V call is TRBV5-5, the J call TRBJ2-1, with 16 nucleotides matching TRBD2. The CDR3 runs 16 residues. Germline CDR1 and CDR2: SGHKS and YYEKEE (reference sequence). V lost 5 bases and J lost 8; bases outside the gene matches: 7. Here the CDR3 DNA reads TGTGCCAGCAGACCTGGGACTAGCGGGGGGGAGGATGAGCAGTTCTTC. Its translation is CASRPGTSGGEDEQFF.

This CDR3 is CASSDGTPRYF. DNA of the CDR3: TGTGCCAGCAGTGATGGGACTCCCCGATATTTT. The rearrangement joins TRBV2 to TRBJ1-3; maybe TRBD1 (5 bases). Trimming cost V 3 bases and J 15 bases, with 12 bases left between them. The CDR3 sequence is 11 residues long. Germline-derived CDR1 and CDR2 are SNHLY and FYNNEI.

The genes are TRBV5-4 and TRBJ2-3; TRBD2 aligns across 8 bases. CDR1 and CDR2 (germline): SGHNT, YYREEE (reference sequence). The V segment lost 4 bases and the J segment 1 base; nucleotides outside the gene matches: 5. The CDR3 is 15 amino acids. Written as DNA, the CDR3 is TGTGCCAGCAGCGCGATTAGCGGGGGCACAGATACGCAGTATTTT. Its protein product is CASSAISGGTDTQYF.

The V and J genes are TRBV7-2 and TRBJ1-2, with 7 positions matching TRBD1. The CDR3 length is 13 residues. V was clipped by 5 bases and J by 4 bases; unmatched bases: 4. Germline CDR1 reads SGHTA; CDR2 reads FQGNSA. The CDR3 region has the DNA TGTGCCAGCAGCCAGGGGGGGAGCTATGGCTACACCTTC. This gives the protein CASSQGGSYGYTF.

This clone has more than one count but fewer than ten. The J gene is TRBJ1-5, the V gene TRBV15; D call uncertain. Germline V gene sequence: CDR1 LNHNV, CDR2 YYDKDF (reference sequence). The V end lost 0 bases, the J end lost 7 bases, and 7 bases lay between the germline ends. The CDR3 consists of 13 residues. The CDR3 is CATSRDFVQPQHF. The DNA for the CDR3 is TGTGCCACCAGCAGAGATTTCGTGCAGCCCCAGCATTTT.

The chain has TRBV5-8 and TRBJ2-2; 14 nucleotides match TRBD2. The CDR3 runs 19 residues. Germline V lookup: CDR1 SGHTS, CDR2 YDEGEE. The J segment lost 2 bases and the V segment lost 3 bases, leaving 9 bases of the junction unmatched. CDR3 region: CASSWTPTSGGANTGELFF. For the CDR3, the DNA is TGTGCCAGCAGCTGGACCCCGACTAGCGGGGGGGCAAACACCGGGGAGCTGTTTTTT.

This chain connects TRBV15 to TRBJ1-6; no reliable D call. The germline V gene has CDR1 LNHNV and CDR2 YYDKDF (reference sequence). V was pared by 6 bases and J by 8 bases, with 11 bases between. This CDR3 contains 13 residues. The CDR3 coding sequence is TGTGCCACCAGATACTCTGGTTATTCACCCCTCCACTTT. It codes for CATRYSGYSPLHF.

The CDR3 protein is CASRRLWGGNQPQHF. The CDR3, as DNA: TGTGCCAGCAGGCGCCTATGGGGAGGCAATCAGCCCCAGCATTTT. V usage is TRBV6-5 and J usage is TRBJ1-5; D gene unclear. Germline V CDR1 and CDR2: MNHEY, SVGAGI. The V end was cut by 6 bases, the J end by 2 bases, with 14 bases between. CDR3 length equals 15 residues.

V usage is TRBV28 and J usage is TRBJ2-5; a possible D gene is TRBD2 (5 bases). V dropped 5 bases and J dropped 1 base, with 11 bases sitting between them. This CDR3 is built from 14 residues. Germline V gene data show CDR1 as MDHEN and CDR2 as SYDVKM. The DNA of the CDR3 is TGTGCCAGCAGTACAAGAGGGTTCCAAGAGACCCAGTACTTC. Translation gives CASSTRGFQETQYF.

The CDR3 here is CASSIIGAGGGYGYTF. The CDR3 region has the DNA TGTGCCAGTAGTATAATAGGGGCAGGGGGCGGATATGGCTACACCTTC. This chain uses TRBV19 with TRBJ1-2, with TRBD1 matching 8 bases. V shed 2 bases and J 5 bases; nucleotides not matched to a gene: 10. The CDR3 covers 16 residues. The germline CDR1 and CDR2 sequences are LNHDA and SQIVND (reference sequence).

The J gene is TRBJ1-1, the V gene TRBV12-3 or TRBV12-4; D is undetermined. With 3 bases removed from V and 4 bases from J, the gap between germline ends came to 3 bases. This CDR3 contains 11 residues. The CDR3, as DNA: TGTGCCAGCAGTTTGGGCACTGAAGCTTTCTTT. Encoded protein: CASSLGTEAFF.

The CDR3 DNA reads as TGTGCCAGCAGTTACTCGGCGGCGCTAGGGGCCCAGTACTTC. This gives the protein CASSYSAALGAQYF. The V call is TRBV6-5, the J call TRBJ2-5; a possible D gene is TRBD1 (5 bases). CDR1 MNHEY and CDR2 SVGAGI come from the germline V gene. The CDR3 covers 14 residues. V was trimmed by 0 bases and J by 9 bases, leaving 14 bases between them.